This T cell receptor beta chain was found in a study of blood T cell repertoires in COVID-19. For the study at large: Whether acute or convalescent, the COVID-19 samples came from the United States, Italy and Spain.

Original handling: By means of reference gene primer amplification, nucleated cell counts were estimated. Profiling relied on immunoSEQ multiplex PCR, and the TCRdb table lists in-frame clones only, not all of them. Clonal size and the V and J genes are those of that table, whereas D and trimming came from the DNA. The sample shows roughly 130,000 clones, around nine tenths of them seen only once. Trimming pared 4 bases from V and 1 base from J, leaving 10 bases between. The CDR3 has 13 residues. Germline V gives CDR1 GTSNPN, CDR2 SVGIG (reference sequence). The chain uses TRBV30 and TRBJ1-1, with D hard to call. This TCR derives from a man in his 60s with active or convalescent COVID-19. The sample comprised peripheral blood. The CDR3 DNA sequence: TGTGCCTGGAACAGACACGGGAACACTGAAGCTTTCTTT. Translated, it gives CAWNRHGNTEAFF.